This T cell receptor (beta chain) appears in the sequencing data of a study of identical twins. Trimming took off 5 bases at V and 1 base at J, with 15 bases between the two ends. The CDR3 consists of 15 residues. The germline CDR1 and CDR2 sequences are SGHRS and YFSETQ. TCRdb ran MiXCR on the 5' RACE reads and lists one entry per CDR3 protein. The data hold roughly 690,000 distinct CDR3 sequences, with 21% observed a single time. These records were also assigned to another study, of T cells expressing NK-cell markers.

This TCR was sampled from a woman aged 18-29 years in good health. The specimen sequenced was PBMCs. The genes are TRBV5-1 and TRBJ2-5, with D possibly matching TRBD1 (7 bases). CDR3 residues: CASRKRGDSQETQYF. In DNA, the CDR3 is TGCGCCAGCAGAAAACGCGGGGACAGCCAAGAGACCCAGTACTTC.